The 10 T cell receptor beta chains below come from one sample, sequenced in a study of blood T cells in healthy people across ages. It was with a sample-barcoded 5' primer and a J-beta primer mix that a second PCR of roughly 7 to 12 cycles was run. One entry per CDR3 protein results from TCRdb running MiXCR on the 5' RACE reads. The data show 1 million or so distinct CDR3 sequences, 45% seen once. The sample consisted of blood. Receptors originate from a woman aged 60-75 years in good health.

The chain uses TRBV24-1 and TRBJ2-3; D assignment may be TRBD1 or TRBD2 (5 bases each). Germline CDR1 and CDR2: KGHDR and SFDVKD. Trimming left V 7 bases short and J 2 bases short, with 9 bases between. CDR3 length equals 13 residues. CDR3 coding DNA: TGTGCCACCAGCTTGGGGGTCACAGATACGCAGTATTTT. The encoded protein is CATSLGVTDTQYF.

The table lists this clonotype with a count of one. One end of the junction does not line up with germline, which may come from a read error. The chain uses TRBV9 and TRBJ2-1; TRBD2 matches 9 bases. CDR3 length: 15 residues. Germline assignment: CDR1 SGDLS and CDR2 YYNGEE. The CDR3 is CVSSVVASGNNEQFF. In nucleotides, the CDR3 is TGTGTCAGCAGCGTAGTGGCTAGCGGGAACAATGAGCAGTTCTTC.

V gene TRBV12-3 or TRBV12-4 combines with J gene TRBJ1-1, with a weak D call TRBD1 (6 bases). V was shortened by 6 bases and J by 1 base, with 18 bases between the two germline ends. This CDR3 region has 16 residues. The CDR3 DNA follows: TGTGCCAGCAGCCAAATCGCGGGACATCAGAACACTGAAGCTTTCTTT. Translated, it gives CASSQIAGHQNTEAFF.

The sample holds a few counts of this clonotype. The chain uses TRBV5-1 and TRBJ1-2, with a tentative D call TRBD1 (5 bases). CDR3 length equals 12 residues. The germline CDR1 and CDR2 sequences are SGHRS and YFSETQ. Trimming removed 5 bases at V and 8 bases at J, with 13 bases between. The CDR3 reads CASSRDHQGYTF. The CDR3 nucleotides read TGCGCCAGCAGTCGGGACCATCAGGGCTACACCTTC.

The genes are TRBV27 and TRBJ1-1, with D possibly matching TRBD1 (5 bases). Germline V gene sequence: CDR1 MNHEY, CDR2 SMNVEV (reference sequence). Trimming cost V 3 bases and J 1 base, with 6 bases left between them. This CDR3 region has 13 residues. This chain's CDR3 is CASSFGTNTEAFF. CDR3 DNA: TGTGCCAGCAGTTTCGGGACGAACACTGAAGCTTTCTTT.

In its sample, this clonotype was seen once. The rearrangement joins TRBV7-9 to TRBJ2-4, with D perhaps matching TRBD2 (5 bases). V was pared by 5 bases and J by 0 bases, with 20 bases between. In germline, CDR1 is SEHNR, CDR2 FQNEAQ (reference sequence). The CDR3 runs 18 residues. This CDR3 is CASSPGLSPFLAKNIQYF. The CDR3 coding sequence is TGTGCCAGCAGCCCCGGACTCAGCCCATTCCTAGCCAAAAACATTCAGTACTTC. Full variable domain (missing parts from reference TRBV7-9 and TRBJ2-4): DTGVSQNPRHKITKRGQNVTFRCDPISEHNRLYWYRQTLGQGPEFLTYFQNEAQLEKSRLLSDRFSAERPKGSFSTLEIQRTEQGDSAMYLCASSPGLSPFLAKNIQYFGAGTRLSVL.

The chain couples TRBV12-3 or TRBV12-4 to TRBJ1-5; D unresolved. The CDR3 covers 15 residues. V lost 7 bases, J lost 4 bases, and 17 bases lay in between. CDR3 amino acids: CASIVGYSMNQPQHF. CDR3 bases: TGTGCCAGCATTGTTGGGTACAGCATGAATCAGCCCCAGCATTTT.

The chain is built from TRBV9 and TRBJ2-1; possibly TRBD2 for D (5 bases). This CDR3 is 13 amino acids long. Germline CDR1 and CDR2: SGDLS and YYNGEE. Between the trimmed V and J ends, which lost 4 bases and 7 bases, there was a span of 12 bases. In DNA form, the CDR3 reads TGTGCCAGCAGCTTTCGGACTGGGAATGAGCAGTTCTTC. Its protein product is CASSFRTGNEQFF.

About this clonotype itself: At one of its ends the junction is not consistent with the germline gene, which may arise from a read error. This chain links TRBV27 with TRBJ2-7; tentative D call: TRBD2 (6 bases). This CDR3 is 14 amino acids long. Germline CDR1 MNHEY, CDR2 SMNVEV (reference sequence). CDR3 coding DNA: TGTGCCTGCAGTTTAGTCGGGAGACCCTACGAGCAGTACTTC. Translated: CACSLVGRPYEQYF.

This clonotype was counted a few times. CDR3: CASSGLRDRGAFF. In DNA, the CDR3 is TGTGCCAGCAGCGGCCTCCGGGACCGGGGCGCTTTCTTT. The genes are TRBV3-1 and TRBJ1-1, with a possible D match to TRBD1 (5 bases). The germline CDR1 and CDR2 sequences are LGHDT and YNNKEL (reference sequence). The ends were cut back, 5 bases at V and 11 bases at J, with 18 bases in the middle. This CDR3 is built from 13 residues.